The 16 T cell receptor beta chains below come from one sample, sequenced in a study of cytomegalovirus exposure and HLA in healthy donors. Researchers ran the PCR with 60 Vbeta and 13 Jbeta primers. Sequencing used immunoSEQ multiplex PCR; TCRdb keeps in-frame clones, though not all of them. The sample contains roughly 150,000 clones, 64% of which appear only once. The material sequenced was PBMCs. These receptors were taken from a woman aged 30 to 39 in good health and CMV-seropositive.

This clone was seen a single time. The chain joins TRBV5-1 to TRBJ2-3; tentative D call: TRBD2 (7 bases). The germline V gene encodes CDR1 SGHRS and CDR2 YFSETQ. The CDR3 has 16 residues. Trimming removed 0 bases from V and 2 bases from J, with 13 bases in between. CDR3 loop: CASSLGGGGYTDTQYF. The DNA of the CDR3 is TGCGCCAGCAGCTTGGGCGGGGGCGGGTACACAGATACGCAGTATTTT.

V is TRBV11-2 and J is TRBJ2-7; D might be TRBD2 (5 bases). V was trimmed by 6 bases and J by 2 bases, leaving 5 bases between them. CDR3 length: 11 amino acids. Germline loops: CDR1 SGHAT, CDR2 FQNNGV. As DNA, the CDR3 is TGTGCCAGCAGGAGGGCCTACGAGCAGTACTTC. Translated, it gives CASRRAYEQYF.

This clone has only a few counts. This sequence joins TRBV11-3 and TRBJ2-3; maybe TRBD2 (6 bases). CDR3 length: 14 residues. Germline CDR1 reads SGHNT; CDR2 reads YENEEA. V dropped 4 bases and J dropped 6 bases, with 14 bases sitting between them. The CDR3 nucleotides are TGTGCCAGCAGCTGGGGGACTTCGGGGGATACGCAGTATTTT. It codes for CASSWGTSGDTQYF. Full variable domain (remainder filled in from reference TRBV11-3 and TRBJ2-3): EAGVVQSPRYKIIEKKQPVAFWCNPISGHNTLYWYLQNLGQGPELLIRYENEEAVDDSQLPKDRFSAERLKGVDSTLKIQPAELGDSAVYLCASSWGTSGDTQYFGPGTRLTVL.

V is TRBV11-2 and J is TRBJ1-1, with D unresolved. This CDR3 has 13 residues. Trimming shortened V by 1 base and J by 2 bases, and 5 bases separated the two germline ends. Germline values: CDR1 SGHAT, CDR2 FQNNGV. CDR3 nucleotide sequence: TGTGCCAGCAGCTTAGCGGTAAACACTGAAGCTTTCTTT. This sequence encodes CASSLAVNTEAFF.

Points on this clone: Compared with germline, one end of the junction differs, possibly owing to a read error. The genes are TRBV19 and TRBJ2-7; D perhaps matches TRBD2 (5 bases). The germline V gene encodes CDR1 LNHDA and CDR2 SQIVND (reference sequence). CDR3 length: 15 amino acids. DNA for the CDR3: TGTGCCAGTAGTGTAGATAGGGAGTCGGCGTACGAGCAGTACTTC. Translated: CASSVDRESAYEQYF.

J is TRBJ2-5 and V is TRBV6-4, with D possibly matching TRBD1 (5 bases). CDR3 size: 16 residues. V lost 1 base and J lost 3, with 15 bases in between. The germline CDR1 and CDR2 sequences are MRHNA and SNTAGT. DNA for the CDR3: TGTGCCAGCAGTGACTTGGAGTGGGGCAGGGAAGAGACCCAGTACTTC. Its protein is CASSDLEWGREETQYF.

The chain has TRBV4-2 and TRBJ1-2; 8 bases match TRBD1. The V gene's germline CDR1 is LGHNA and CDR2 YNFKEQ. This CDR3 contains 15 residues. J was trimmed by 4 bases and V by 1 base; bases with no gene match: 5. CDR3 coding DNA: TGTGCCAGCAGCCAAGGGGCACAGGGGGGCTATGGCTACACCTTC. This gives the protein CASSQGAQGGYGYTF.

This sequence joins TRBV5-1 and TRBJ2-5, with D perhaps TRBD1 (6 bases). The length of the CDR3 is 14 residues. The V end was cut by 2 bases, the J end by 5 bases, with 13 bases between. Germline V gene data show CDR1 as SGHRS and CDR2 as YFSETQ. CDR3 region: CASSFIDRSETQYF. The DNA for the CDR3 is TGCGCCAGCAGCTTCATCGACAGGTCGGAGACCCAGTACTTC. Full variable domain (outside the CDR3, taken from reference TRBV5-1 and TRBJ2-5): KAGVTQTPRYLIKTRGQQVTLSCSPISGHRSVSWYQQTPGQGLQFLFEYFSETQRNKGNFPGRFSGRQFSNSRSEMNVSTLELGDSALYLCASSFIDRSETQYFGPGTRLLVL.

The chain combines TRBV9 with TRBJ2-3, with D unresolved. Germline loops: CDR1 SGDLS, CDR2 YYNGEE. There are 12 residues in the CDR3. V was trimmed by 3 bases and J by 2 bases, leaving 4 bases between them. The CDR3 loop reads CASSADTDTQYF. CDR3 bases: TGTGCCAGCAGCGCAGACACAGATACGCAGTATTTT.

This clone was recorded only once. This rearrangement joins TRBV5-4 to TRBJ2-7; D possibly corresponds to TRBD2 (7 bases). Germline-derived CDR1 and CDR2 are SGHNT and YYREEE (reference sequence). CDR3 length: 16 residues. Trimming cost V 5 bases and J 2 bases, with 20 bases left between them. Written as DNA, the CDR3 is TGTGCCAGCAGACAATGGACCGGGGGGCGCACCTACGAGCAGTACTTC. Translated: CASRQWTGGRTYEQYF.

The J gene is TRBJ2-5, the V gene TRBV4-1; no reliable D call. Germline V gene data show CDR1 as MGHRA and CDR2 as YSYEKL. This CDR3 is built from 16 residues. V lost 1 base and J lost 1, with 13 bases in between. Written as DNA, the CDR3 is TGCGCCAGCAGCCAAGGTCCCGCCAGGCTCCAAGAGACCCAGTACTTC. Encoded protein: CASSQGPARLQETQYF.

V and J are TRBV5-6 and TRBJ2-7; 10 positions match TRBD1. This CDR3 region has 16 residues. The germline gives CDR1 SGHDT, CDR2 YYEEEE. The V gene end was trimmed by 1 base and the J gene end by 6 bases; junction bases not matched to a gene: 10. The CDR3, as DNA: TGTGCCAGCAGCTTGAGGGGACAGGGGAGCGGTAGCGAGCAGTACTTC. It specifies CASSLRGQGSGSEQYF.

This chain uses TRBV9 with TRBJ1-4; D call uncertain. V lost 3 bases and J 0 bases, leaving 15 bases between the germline ends. The CDR3 runs to 17 residues. Germline V gene sequence: CDR1 SGDLS, CDR2 YYNGEE. The CDR3 here is CASSGPKTGTTNEKLFF. The CDR3 nucleotides are TGTGCCAGCAGCGGGCCAAAAACCGGGACAACTAATGAAAAACTGTTTTTT.

This chain joins TRBV5-1 and TRBJ2-7; 7 bases are shared with TRBD2. In germline, CDR1 is SGHRS, CDR2 YFSETQ. V dropped 2 bases and J dropped 6; count of bases not matched to a gene: 2. This CDR3 is built from 12 residues. CDR3 nucleotide sequence: TGCGCCAGCAGCTTCAGCGGGACCGAGCAGTACTTC. This translates into CASSFSGTEQYF.

This chain joins TRBV2 and TRBJ2-1, with 7 bases that match TRBD2. V lost 8 bases, J lost 3 bases, and 7 bases stayed unmatched. The CDR3 covers 14 residues. Germline loops: CDR1 SNHLY, CDR2 FYNNEI. CDR3 in DNA: TGTGCCAGCTTCGGCGGGAGCGTCTACAATGAGCAGTTCTTC. It codes for CASFGGSVYNEQFF. Full variable domain (missing parts from reference TRBV2 and TRBJ2-1): EPEVTQTPSHQVTQMGQEVILRCVPISNHLYFYWYRQILGQKVEFLVSFYNNEISEKSEIFDDQFSVERPDGSNFTLKIRSTKLEDSAMYFCASFGGSVYNEQFFGPGTRLTVL.

The CDR3 coding sequence is TGTGCCAGCAGCTTAGCCCACGGCCAAGAGACCCAGTACTTC. Translating it yields CASSLAHGQETQYF. This chain uses TRBV13 with TRBJ2-5; unclear D gene. Trimming stripped 1 base from V and 1 base from J, with 7 bases between. Per the germline V gene, CDR1 is PRHDT and CDR2 is FYEKMQ (reference sequence). This CDR3 contains 14 residues. Looking up the rest from reference TRBV13 and TRBJ2-5 gives the full variable domain: AAGVIQSPRHLIKEKRETATLKCYPIPRHDTVYWYQQGPGQDPQFLISFYEKMQSDKGSIPDRFSAQQFSDYHSELNMSSLELGDSALYFCASSLAHGQETQYFGPGTRLLVL.